This T cell receptor beta chain was found in a study of T cell repertoires in cytomegalovirus infection. Study details: Recently described HLA-C-restricted plus well-studied HLA-B-restricted CMV epitopes were used. Through public TCR beta signatures, both CMV infection and matching HLA type were indicated.

This clonotype was observed many times. Its antigen is still unknown. One entry per CDR3 protein results from TCRdb running MiXCR on the reads. The data show about 890,000 distinct CDR3 sequences, approximately 30% seen once. Study findings and constraints: In two of eight donors, the top clonotype was HLA-C-restricted CMV-specific. Of the TCR beta families, the public ones yielded a cumulative frequency that identified carriers of CMV plus the relevant HLA.

Germline V CDR1 and CDR2: SGHTA, FQGNSA. V lost 3 bases and J 3 bases, leaving 8 bases between the germline ends. This CDR3 contains 14 residues. V usage is TRBV7-2 and J usage is TRBJ2-2, with D perhaps matching TRBD1 (5 bases). This specimen consisted of cultured CD8+ T cells from PBMCs, obtained from culture after CMV antigen stimulation. This sequence was found in a human donor in good health (CMV status not recorded). Some clones in this sample may be carry-over from other donors' samples. CDR3 region: CASSLKGYTGELFF. The CDR3 DNA reads TGTGCCAGCAGCTTGAAGGGGTACACCGGGGAGCTGTTTTTT.